A single sample is the source of the 26 T cell receptor beta chains below, sequenced in a study of shared clonotypes between healthy human individuals. The assay was immunoSEQ multiplex PCR, and TCRdb's table has in-frame clones only and misses some. The table has some 2 million clones, less than 95% seen once; the top ten hold about 1.1%. CD45RO negativity and positive selection for CCR7 defined naive CD8 cells, a population that excluded terminally differentiated effector memory CD45RA+ cells. The sample was naive CD8+ T cells sorted from blood. The receptors derive from a young man in good health.

The chain couples TRBV5-8 to TRBJ2-3; a weak D match, TRBD2 (6 bases). The ends were cut back, 4 bases at V and 2 bases at J, with 17 bases in the middle. The germline V gene encodes CDR1 SGHTS and CDR2 YDEGEE. The CDR3 runs 16 residues. The CDR3 sequence: CASSPLGAGITDTQYF. The CDR3 bases are TGTGCCAGCAGCCCGCTAGGGGCGGGAATCACAGATACGCAGTATTTT.

This CDR3 is CASGFRGAYEQFF. DNA of the CDR3: TGTGCCAGCGGGTTCAGGGGAGCCTATGAGCAGTTCTTC. The J gene is TRBJ2-1, the V gene TRBV6-5; perhaps TRBD1 as D (6 bases). Between the trimmed V and J ends, which lost 8 bases and 8 bases, there was a span of 16 bases. Germline loops: CDR1 MNHEY, CDR2 SVGAGI. The CDR3 totals 13 residues.

The chain employs TRBV6-5 and TRBJ2-3, with 11 positions matching TRBD2. Germline V gene sequence: CDR1 MNHEY, CDR2 SVGAGI. This CDR3 is 15 amino acids long. Unmatched junction bases numbered 4, after V lost 6 bases and J lost 2 bases. The CDR3 DNA is TGTGCCAGCAGCCCTAGCGGGGGGACCACAGATACGCAGTATTTT. Amino acids: CASSPSGGTTDTQYF.

This clone is a singleton in its sample. The chain joins TRBV28 to TRBJ1-2; TRBD1 matches 7 bases. V lost 6 bases, J lost 3 bases, and 10 bases stayed unmatched. The CDR3 has 15 amino acids. Looked up from germline, CDR1 is MDHEN and CDR2 is SYDVKM. The CDR3 is CASRALQGTHYGYTF. As DNA, the CDR3 is TGTGCCAGCAGAGCGTTACAGGGGACGCACTATGGCTACACCTTC.

This chain joins TRBV4-1 and TRBJ2-7; 9 bases match TRBD2. Trimming removed 3 bases from V and 6 bases from J; junction bases left unmatched: 6. The CDR3 has 14 amino acids. Germline V gives CDR1 MGHRA, CDR2 YSYEKL. The CDR3 DNA is TGCGCCAGCAGCCAGGTTAGCGGGGGAACCGAGCAGTACTTC. Translating gives CASSQVSGGTEQYF.

The chain joins TRBV13 to TRBJ2-7; possibly TRBD2 for D (6 bases). CDR1 is PRHDT and CDR2 is FYEKMQ in the germline V gene (reference sequence). The CDR3 totals 16 residues. V lost 5 bases, J lost 3 bases, and 20 bases lay in between. CDR3 sequence reads: CASSLRDSRRIYEQYF. The CDR3 nucleotides read TGTGCCAGCAGCCTGCGGGACTCCCGTAGGATCTACGAGCAGTACTTC.

Remarks on this clone: The sample has other DNA sequences that encode this CDR3 too. The CDR3 DNA reads TGTGCCAGCAGCTTCGGTCCGGGGTCCTACGAGCAGTACTTC. Its protein is CASSFGPGSYEQYF. V is TRBV5-6 and J is TRBJ2-7, with a possible D match to TRBD2 (5 bases). Per the germline V gene, CDR1 is SGHDT and CDR2 is YYEEEE. The V and J ends lost 2 bases and 1 base respectively, with 10 bases between them. CDR3 length: 14 amino acids. Supplemented by reference TRBV5-6 and TRBJ2-7, the full variable domain reads DAGVTQSPTHLIKTRGQQVTLRCSPKSGHDTVSWYQQALGQGPQFIFQYYEEEERQRGNFPDRFSGHQFPNYSSELNVNALLLGDSALYLCASSFGPGSYEQYFGPGTRLTVT.

The rearrangement links TRBV4-3 to TRBJ1-2; D unclear. CDR3 length equals 15 residues. V was shortened by 3 bases and J by 7 bases, with 18 bases between the two germline ends. The germline V gene has CDR1 LGHNA and CDR2 YSLEER. Here the CDR3 reads CASSQAAVKGGGYTF. The CDR3 bases are TGCGCCAGCAGCCAGGCCGCAGTAAAGGGAGGTGGCTACACCTTC.

The chain links TRBV7-6 to TRBJ1-5, with 8 bases lining up with TRBD1. V lost 5 bases and J lost 1; bases outside the gene matches: 7. CDR3 length: 16 residues. The germline V gene encodes CDR1 SGHVS and CDR2 FNYEAQ. The DNA of the CDR3 is TGTGCCAGCAGCCAAGGACAGGGTTTGAGCAATCAGCCCCAGCATTTT. Its translation: CASSQGQGLSNQPQHF.

CDR3 nucleotides: TGTGCCACCAGCAGAGATGTGAGGACAGGGGAGTTCTTC. Its protein product is CATSRDVRTGEFF. V usage is TRBV15 and J usage is TRBJ2-1, with 9 nucleotides matching TRBD1. This CDR3 has 13 amino acids. J lost 14 bases, V lost 0 bases, and 5 bases had no gene match. CDR1 and CDR2 from the germline V gene are LNHNV and YYDKDF (reference sequence).

The rearrangement links TRBV25-1 to TRBJ1-2; unclear D gene. Deletions cut 1 base from V and 3 bases from J, with 6 bases between. Germline V CDR1 and CDR2: MGHDK, SYGVNS. The CDR3 extends over 13 amino acids. The CDR3 here is CASSELQYYGYTF. In DNA form, the CDR3 reads TGTGCCAGCAGTGAATTGCAGTACTATGGCTACACCTTC.

Note on this clone: Other DNA sequences within the sample encode an identical CDR3. This sequence joins TRBV5-6 and TRBJ2-7; a possible D gene is TRBD2 (6 bases). The germline V and J ends were trimmed by 3 bases and 5 bases, with 15 bases remaining between them. CDR1 is SGHDT and CDR2 is YYEEEE in the germline V gene. The CDR3 loop spans 14 amino acids. CDR3 residues: CASSSGLARHEQYF. CDR3 in DNA: TGTGCCAGCAGCTCGGGACTCGCTAGGCACGAGCAGTACTTC. Looking up the rest from reference TRBV5-6 and TRBJ2-7 gives the full variable domain: DAGVTQSPTHLIKTRGQQVTLRCSPKSGHDTVSWYQQALGQGPQFIFQYYEEEERQRGNFPDRFSGHQFPNYSSELNVNALLLGDSALYLCASSSGLARHEQYFGPGTRLTVT.

A few counts support this clone. Distinct nucleotide sequences in the sample also encode this CDR3. The chain links TRBV27 to TRBJ1-1; D is possibly TRBD1 (6 bases). V lost 2 bases and J 4 bases, leaving 8 bases between the germline ends. Germline CDR1 and CDR2: MNHEY and SMNVEV (reference sequence). The CDR3 contains 13 residues. The CDR3 DNA is TGTGCCAGCAGTTTAGGGGGGGCCACTGAAGCTTTCTTT. Protein product: CASSLGGATEAFF.

J is TRBJ2-5 and V is TRBV12-2; the tabulated D call, TRBD2, remains unverified against the DNA. TRBV12-2 is flagged as a pseudogene. CDR3 length equals 15 residues. CDR3 in amino acids: CASPYSGRAWETQYF. CDR3 nucleotide sequence: TGTGCAAGTCCCTACAGCGGGAGGGCCTGGGAGACCCAGTACTTC.

DNA of the CDR3: TGTGCCAGTAGTTGGACTAGCGGGGGAGATGACTATTACGAGCAGTACTTC. Translating it yields CASSWTSGGDDYYEQYF. The chain carries TRBV19 and TRBJ2-7; the match to TRBD2 covers 13 bases. CDR1 is LNHDA, CDR2 SQIVND, per germline (reference sequence). CDR3 length equals 17 residues. The V segment lost 5 bases and the J segment 4 bases; nucleotides outside the gene matches: 11.

The genes are TRBV10-3 and TRBJ2-5, with D perhaps TRBD2 (5 bases). V gave up 2 bases and J gave up 3 bases, with 16 bases separating them. Germline lookup yields CDR1 ENHRY and CDR2 SYGVKD. The CDR3 length is 16 residues. The CDR3 sequence is CAISEPSSVGEETQYF. CDR3 sequence (DNA): TGTGCCATCAGTGAGCCGTCCAGTGTGGGAGAAGAGACCCAGTACTTC.

The gene calls are TRBV7-6 and TRBJ2-7; 7 bases are a match to TRBD1. J was trimmed by 3 bases and V by 1 base; bases with no gene match: 9. This CDR3 has 16 residues. Germline V gene sequence: CDR1 SGHVS, CDR2 FNYEAQ. CDR3 sequence: CASSLGEGAVIYEQYF. The CDR3 DNA reads as TGTGCCAGCAGCTTAGGAGAGGGGGCGGTGATCTACGAGCAGTACTTC.

This clone was seen once. The chain links TRBV4-3 to TRBJ2-6, with 7 positions matching TRBD1. Germline CDR1 reads LGHNA; CDR2 reads YSLEER. J was trimmed by 4 bases and V by 5 bases; bases with no gene match: 17. The CDR3 runs to 19 residues. The CDR3 region has the DNA TGCGCCAGCAGCTCTTCCTACAGGGGATTCTCCTCCGGGGCCAACGTCCTGACTTTC. It is translated as CASSSSYRGFSSGANVLTF.

V gene TRBV9 combines with J gene TRBJ2-2; the match to TRBD2 covers 9 bases. The CDR3 loop spans 16 amino acids. Germline lookup yields CDR1 SGDLS and CDR2 YYNGEE. The J segment lost 6 bases and the V segment lost 3 bases, leaving 9 bases of the junction unmatched. DNA for the CDR3: TGTGCCAGCAGCGCCGCGGGACTAGCCACTTCCGGGGAGCTGTTTTTT. This encodes CASSAAGLATSGELFF.

The J gene is TRBJ1-1, the V gene TRBV4-1, with 9 positions matching TRBD1. After removal of 2 bases from V and 3 bases from J, the junction contained 7 bases not matched to a gene. The CDR3 runs 16 residues. The germline V gene has CDR1 MGHRA and CDR2 YSYEKL. In nucleotides, the CDR3 is TGCGCCAGCAGCCAAACCCCGGACAGGGGTGACACTGAAGCTTTCTTT. Translation: CASSQTPDRGDTEAFF.

The chain is built from TRBV6-5 and TRBJ2-3; TRBD1 matches at 7 bases. The V segment lost 2 bases and the J segment 6 bases; nucleotides outside the gene matches: 2. CDR3 length equals 13 residues. The germline gives CDR1 MNHEY, CDR2 SVGAGI. The CDR3 sequence: CASSYDRADTQYF. The CDR3, as DNA: TGTGCCAGCAGTTACGACAGGGCGGATACGCAGTATTTT.

This chain links TRBV15 with TRBJ1-5, with D unresolved. The CDR3 is made up of 13 amino acids. The germline CDR1 and CDR2 sequences are LNHNV and YYDKDF (reference sequence). Trimming took off 0 bases at V and 16 bases at J, with 16 bases between the two ends. The CDR3 loop is CATSRDGSESVHF. As DNA, the CDR3 is TGTGCCACCAGCAGAGACGGCAGTGAATCCGTACATTTT.

In its sample, this clone was seen a few times. CDR3 in amino acids: CASSEGWNSPLHF. As DNA, the CDR3 is TGTGCCAGCAGTGAGGGTTGGAATTCACCCCTCCACTTT. The chain couples TRBV25-1 to TRBJ1-6; D uncertain. V lost 3 bases and J 7 bases, leaving 7 bases between the germline ends. This CDR3 comprises 13 residues. Germline V gene lookup returns CDR1 MGHDK and CDR2 SYGVNS.

V is TRBV9 and J is TRBJ2-7, with a possible D match to TRBD1 (5 bases). The CDR3 contains 12 residues. Per germline, CDR1 SGDLS and CDR2 YYNGEE. The V end was cut by 4 bases, the J end by 4 bases, with 9 bases between. The CDR3 region is CASSHDSYEQYF. In DNA form, the CDR3 reads TGTGCCAGCAGCCATGACAGTTACGAGCAGTACTTC.

The chain uses TRBV30 and TRBJ1-2; D is ambiguous. The CDR3 length is 14 residues. The V end was cut by 0 bases, the J end by 4 bases, with 12 bases between. Germline CDR1 and CDR2: GTSNPN and SVGIG (reference sequence). This CDR3 is CAWSVGQLGYGYTF. The CDR3 nucleotides are TGTGCCTGGAGTGTGGGTCAGTTGGGCTATGGCTACACCTTC.

The chain couples TRBV19 to TRBJ1-5; D remains unclear. The V end was cut by 3 bases, the J end by 5 bases, with 20 bases between. This CDR3 spans 17 amino acids. In germline, CDR1 is LNHDA, CDR2 SQIVND (reference sequence). CDR3 in DNA: TGTGCCAGTAGTATTAGGGTGGCAGGCTATTTGGATCAGCCCCAGCATTTT. Protein product: CASSIRVAGYLDQPQHF.